These 32 T cell receptor beta chains were all obtained from the same sample, sequenced in a study of blood T cell repertoires in COVID-19. TCRdb's table, derived via immunoSEQ multiplex PCR, lists solely in-frame clones and lacks some. The sample carries 150,000 or so clones, approximately 80% recorded once. The sequenced sample consisted of PBMCs or T cells enriched from blood (not recorded which). The receptors here all came from a man over 45 who had recovered from COVID-19.

The J gene is TRBJ2-5, the V gene TRBV2; TRBD2 matches 7 bases. This CDR3 comprises 14 residues. V gave up 7 bases and J gave up 5 bases; unmatched junction bases: 10. Germline-derived CDR1 and CDR2 are SNHLY and FYNNEI. CDR3 DNA sequence: TGTGCCAGCATGGCCTCGGGGGGAGGGGAGACCCAGTACTTC. This codes for CASMASGGGETQYF.

The chain uses TRBV10-1 and TRBJ2-1, with 11 bases aligning to TRBD2. Trimming cost V 4 bases and J 8 bases; bases outside gene matches: 7. CDR1 WNHNN and CDR2 SYGVQD come from the germline V gene (reference sequence). The length of the CDR3 is 15 residues. In DNA form, the CDR3 reads TGCGCCAGCAGTGCATTTAGCGGGGGGGCAGATGAGCAGTTCTTC. This codes for CASSAFSGGADEQFF.

The chain is built from TRBV7-3 and TRBJ2-3; 11 nucleotides line up with TRBD2. The CDR3 is made up of 20 amino acids. CDR1 is SGHTA and CDR2 is FQGTGA in the germline V gene. V gave up 1 base and J gave up 4 bases; unmatched junction bases: 16. CDR3 in DNA: TGTGCCAGCAGCTTAAGCCCCCTCGGTGGTAGCGGGGGGGCAGCAGATACGCAGTATTTT. Amino acid sequence: CASSLSPLGGSGGAADTQYF.

The V gene is TRBV7-9, the J gene TRBJ1-5; D perhaps matches TRBD1 (6 bases). The germline gives CDR1 SEHNR, CDR2 FQNEAQ (reference sequence). CDR3 size: 14 residues. V lost 3 bases and J lost 5, with 11 bases in between. The CDR3 reads CASSLDSSYQPQHF. The CDR3 nucleotides are TGTGCCAGCAGCTTGGACAGCTCCTATCAGCCCCAGCATTTT.

This rearrangement joins TRBV7-9 to TRBJ2-3, with 9 bases identical to TRBD1. The CDR3 length is 17 residues. With V trimmed by 0 bases and J by 2 bases, 6 bases remained unmatched. CDR1 and CDR2 (germline): SEHNR, FQNEAQ (reference sequence). The chain's CDR3 is CASSLAWDRENTDTQYF. CDR3 bases: TGTGCCAGCAGCTTAGCCTGGGACAGGGAAAACACAGATACGCAGTATTTT.

The chain is built from TRBV5-4 and TRBJ2-3; 10 bases align to TRBD2. Germline loops: CDR1 SGHNT, CDR2 YYREEE (reference sequence). This CDR3 spans 16 amino acids. With V trimmed by 0 bases and J by 8 bases, 9 bases remained unmatched. The CDR3, as DNA: TGTGCCAGCAGCTTGGAGGCTAGCGGGGGCGGGGGTACGCAGTATTTT. Its translation: CASSLEASGGGGTQYF.

The chain couples TRBV2 to TRBJ1-2; TRBD1 matches at 9 bases. The trim removed 6 bases at V and 8 bases at J, leaving 10 bases unmatched. From germline, CDR1 is SNHLY and CDR2 FYNNEI. The CDR3 extends over 14 amino acids. The CDR3 DNA reads TGTGCCAGCAGGGCGGGGACAGGGCGAGGAGGCTACACCTTC. Translation: CASRAGTGRGGYTF.

The chain combines TRBV10-2 with TRBJ1-1, with a possible D match to TRBD1 (5 bases). With 7 bases removed from V and 6 bases from J, the gap between germline ends came to 12 bases. The CDR3 covers 12 residues. Germline CDR1 WSHSY, CDR2 SAAADI. CDR3 bases: TGCGCCAGCATGGGGACTTCCGCTGAAGCTTTCTTT. Translating it yields CASMGTSAEAFF.

The chain has TRBV7-9 and TRBJ1-4; 9 bases are a match to TRBD1. Unmatched junction bases numbered 5, after V lost 8 bases and J lost 7 bases. Germline-derived CDR1 and CDR2 are SEHNR and FQNEAQ (reference sequence). This CDR3 region has 13 residues. The CDR3 coding sequence is TGTGCCAGCGAACAGGGGGCGTCTGAAAAACTGTTTTTT. It specifies CASEQGASEKLFF.

The count of this clone is one. V and J are TRBV30 and TRBJ1-5, with 10 nucleotides matching TRBD1. CDR1 and CDR2 (germline): GTSNPN, SVGIG (reference sequence). The CDR3 length is 15 residues. Trimming removed 4 bases from V and 6 bases from J; junction bases left unmatched: 9. This CDR3 reads CAWTGGQGVSQPQHF. Here the CDR3 DNA reads TGTGCCTGGACTGGTGGACAGGGGGTATCTCAGCCCCAGCATTTT.

J is TRBJ1-2 and V is TRBV2, with TRBD1 identical over 9 bases. This CDR3 is built from 12 residues. CDR1 and CDR2 (germline): SNHLY, FYNNEI. After removal of 9 bases from V and 4 bases from J, the junction contained 3 bases not matched to a gene. CDR3 bases: TGTGCCAGACAGGGGGCGGCCTATGGCTACACCTTC. Protein: CARQGAAYGYTF.

The rearrangement uses TRBV18 and TRBJ2-1, with 7 bases fitting TRBD1. Germline CDR1 reads KGHSH; CDR2 reads LQKENI. After removal of 3 bases from V and 4 bases from J, the junction contained 6 bases not matched to a gene. The CDR3 runs to 15 residues. Written as DNA, the CDR3 is TGTGCCAGCTCACCTCCGGGACAGCTTTACAATGAGCAGTTCTTC. Its translation is CASSPPGQLYNEQFF.

This clone was counted only a few times. This chain connects TRBV27 to TRBJ1-1; D is undetermined. Trimming removed 7 bases at V and 1 base at J, with 16 bases between. This CDR3 is 15 amino acids long. Germline values: CDR1 MNHEY, CDR2 SMNVEV (reference sequence). The CDR3 loop is CASKTQFATNTEAFF. DNA for the CDR3: TGTGCCAGCAAAACCCAATTCGCTACGAACACTGAAGCTTTCTTT.

The chain couples TRBV6-5 to TRBJ1-5, with TRBD1 identical over 8 bases. CDR1 and CDR2 from the germline V gene are MNHEY and SVGAGI. The ends lost 6 bases at V and 4 bases at J; junction bases unmatched: 8. The length of the CDR3 is 15 residues. CDR3 coding DNA: TGTGCCAGCAGCGTGCAGGGGGCCCCGAATCAGCCCCAGCATTTT. This translates into CASSVQGAPNQPQHF.

V usage is TRBV28 and J usage is TRBJ1-1; D uncertain. This CDR3 comprises 14 residues. V dropped 7 bases and J dropped 0 bases, with 12 bases sitting between them. Germline V gene lookup returns CDR1 MDHEN and CDR2 SYDVKM. The chain's CDR3 is CASTVGGVNTEAFF. CDR3 nucleotides: TGTGCCAGCACCGTGGGAGGAGTGAACACTGAAGCTTTCTTT. Supplemented by reference TRBV28 and TRBJ1-1, the full variable domain reads DVKVTQSSRYLVKRTGEKVFLECVQDMDHENMFWYRQDPGLGLRLIYFSYDVKMKEKGDIPEGYSVSREKKERFSLILESASTNQTSMYLCASTVGGVNTEAFFGQGTRLTVV.

The chain joins TRBV11-2 to TRBJ1-5; D is unresolved. Trimming stripped 1 base from V and 0 bases from J, with 7 bases between. From germline, CDR1 is SGHAT and CDR2 FQNNGV. The CDR3 runs 15 residues. CDR3 nucleotides: TGTGCCAGCAGCTTAGGAGATTATAGCAATCAGCCCCAGCATTTT. Amino acids: CASSLGDYSNQPQHF.

The chain links TRBV3-1 (or the pseudogene TRBV3-2) to TRBJ1-4; D uncertain. Trimming removed 0 bases from V and 10 bases from J, with 27 bases in between. Germline V CDR1 and CDR2: LGHDT, YNNKEL (reference sequence). The length of the CDR3 is 19 residues. CDR3 loop: CASSQEPPRSGIEGGKLFF. CDR3 nucleotides: TGTGCCAGCAGCCAAGAACCCCCACGGTCCGGGATAGAGGGTGGAAAACTGTTTTTT.

The chain couples TRBV4-2 to TRBJ2-7; TRBD1 matches at 8 bases. After removal of 0 bases from V and 3 bases from J, the junction contained 19 bases not matched to a gene. Looked up from germline, CDR1 is LGHNA and CDR2 is YNFKEQ. The CDR3 has 20 residues. CDR3: CASSQDRRASTGTGNYEQYF. In DNA form, the CDR3 reads TGTGCCAGCAGCCAAGATCGTAGAGCCTCTACCGGGACAGGCAACTACGAGCAGTACTTC.

This rearrangement joins TRBV28 to TRBJ1-2; TRBD1 matches at 9 bases. The CDR3 is 16 amino acids. Per the germline V gene, CDR1 is MDHEN and CDR2 is SYDVKM. V lost 1 base to trimming and J lost 5 bases; unmatched junction nucleotides: 8. This chain's CDR3 is CASSLSNRGRFYGYTF. The DNA of the CDR3 is TGTGCCAGCAGTTTATCTAACAGGGGGCGTTTTTATGGCTACACCTTC.

The V gene is TRBV5-1, the J gene TRBJ1-6, with D possibly TRBD1 on 6 matching bases. Between the trimmed V and J ends, which lost 4 bases and 3 bases, there was a span of 17 bases. This CDR3 contains 17 residues. Germline-derived CDR1 and CDR2 are SGHRS and YFSETQ. For the CDR3, the DNA is TGCGCCAGCAGCAGCGGACAGCGTCCCTTCTATAATTCACCCCTCCACTTT. Translating it yields CASSSGQRPFYNSPLHF.

The table lists this clone with a count of one. One junction end does not reproduce the germline sequence, and a read error may be involved. The chain employs TRBV30 and TRBJ2-1, with D tentatively TRBD2 (5 bases). CDR3 length: 11 amino acids. From germline, CDR1 is GTSNPN and CDR2 SVGIG (reference sequence). The CDR3 DNA reads TGTGCCTGGAGTGTACTAGATGAACAGTTCTTC. Translating it yields CAWSVLDEQFF.

On this clone itself: Mismatch with germline at one junction end may stem from a read error. The chain recombines TRBV18 with TRBJ1-1; TRBD1 is a possible D gene (6 bases). CDR3 length: 14 residues. Per germline, CDR1 KGHSH and CDR2 LQKENI. CDR3 nucleotide sequence: TGTGCCAGCTCTCCACAGGGAGAAGGCACTGAAGCTTTCTTT. Its protein product is CASSPQGEGTEAFF.

V is TRBV3-1 (or the pseudogene TRBV3-2) and J is TRBJ2-5, with D possibly matching TRBD1 (6 bases). Germline assignment: CDR1 LGHDT and CDR2 YNNKEL (reference sequence). CDR3 length: 16 residues. V shed 4 bases and J shed 0 bases, with 15 bases lying between them. The CDR3 DNA follows: TGTGCCAGCAGCCCGTCAGGGGCCCGGTACCAAGAGACCCAGTACTTC. This translates into CASSPSGARYQETQYF.

This clone turned up a few times. This sequence joins TRBV7-3 and TRBJ1-6, with 10 positions matching TRBD1. The CDR3 loop spans 16 amino acids. V gave up 5 bases and J gave up 3 bases; unmatched junction bases: 4. Per the germline V gene, CDR1 is SGHTA and CDR2 is FQGTGA. The CDR3 spells CASSRQGAGYNSPLHF. CDR3 nucleotides: TGTGCCAGCAGCCGACAGGGGGCCGGCTATAATTCACCCCTCCACTTT.

The chain uses TRBV2 and TRBJ1-1; D is unclear. V lost 5 bases, J lost 2 bases, and 9 bases lay in between. CDR3 length equals 13 residues. Looked up from germline, CDR1 is SNHLY and CDR2 is FYNNEI. CDR3 amino acids: CASSIEKNTEAFF. The CDR3 bases are TGTGCCAGCAGTATTGAGAAAAACACTGAAGCTTTCTTT.

This rearrangement joins TRBV7-6 to TRBJ1-1; D possibly corresponds to TRBD1 (5 bases). The CDR3 has 15 amino acids. Trimming cost V 6 bases and J 1 base, with 15 bases left between them. Germline CDR1 and CDR2: SGHVS and FNYEAQ. The CDR3 nucleotides are TGTGCCAGCAGGAGGACAACTCTAGGGAACACTGAAGCTTTCTTT. Translating gives CASRRTTLGNTEAFF.

The CDR3 bases are TGTGCCAGCGCGGACACATCCTACGAGCAGTACTTC. This sequence encodes CASADTSYEQYF. The V gene is TRBV25-1, the J gene TRBJ2-7, with D possibly matching TRBD1 (5 bases). Germline loops: CDR1 MGHDK, CDR2 SYGVNS. The V end lost 8 bases, the J end lost 1 base, and 9 bases lay between the germline ends. This CDR3 comprises 12 residues.

This chain connects TRBV28 to TRBJ2-7, with 10 bases lining up with TRBD1. CDR1 MDHEN and CDR2 SYDVKM come from the germline V gene. With 3 bases clipped from V and 5 bases from J, the junction kept 7 bases outside the gene matches. CDR3 size: 15 residues. The DNA for the CDR3 is TGTGCCAGCAGTTTGACAGGGGGCACCGAAAACGAGCAGTACTTC. It yields the protein CASSLTGGTENEQYF.

This clone showed up just once. The chain has TRBV6-1 and TRBJ1-2; tentative D call: TRBD1 (5 bases). This CDR3 contains 15 residues. V shed 3 bases and J shed 4 bases, with 15 bases lying between them. Germline V lookup: CDR1 MNHNS, CDR2 SASEGT. The CDR3 DNA reads TGTGCCAGCAGTGACGATGGGAGGGGCCTCTATGGCTACACCTTC. It specifies CASSDDGRGLYGYTF.

The chain links TRBV5-1 to TRBJ1-3; D is perhaps TRBD1 (6 bases). V gave up 5 bases and J gave up 2 bases, with 8 bases separating them. This CDR3 contains 13 residues. Germline CDR1 SGHRS, CDR2 YFSETQ. This CDR3 reads CASRPGAGNTIYF. Written as DNA, the CDR3 is TGCGCCAGCAGACCAGGGGCTGGAAACACCATATATTTT.

The chain has TRBV7-6 and TRBJ1-4; D is undetermined. Trimming left V 5 bases short and J 0 bases short, with 13 bases between. Germline V gives CDR1 SGHVS, CDR2 FNYEAQ. The CDR3 extends over 16 amino acids. The CDR3 DNA sequence: TGTGCCAGCAGCGGCTTAGGCGGGACAACTAATGAAAAACTGTTTTTT. Protein: CASSGLGGTTNEKLFF. Combining the CDR3 with reference TRBV7-6 and TRBJ1-4 gives the whole variable domain GAGVSQSPRYKVTKRGQDVALRCDPISGHVSLYWYRQALGQGPEFLTYFNYEAQQDKSGLPNDRFSAERPEGSISTLTIQRTEQRDSAMYRCASSGLGGTTNEKLFFGSGTQLSVL.

The chain recombines TRBV6-5 with TRBJ1-2; D unresolved. Germline V gives CDR1 MNHEY, CDR2 SVGAGI. This CDR3 is built from 13 residues. V dropped 4 bases and J dropped 7 bases, with 13 bases sitting between them. In DNA form, the CDR3 reads TGTGCCAGCAGTTCCAAAGGCAAGCGTGGCTACACCTTC. Its protein product is CASSSKGKRGYTF.